This TCR beta chain was retrieved from a study of blood T cell repertoires in COVID-19 (dated by TCRdb to about 2020). Notes on the research overall: Collaborator samples came from the United States, Italy and Spain and covered acute and convalescent phases of COVID-19. The sample metadata nearly always contained a de-identified subject ID, COVID-19 status, age in years and sex. The material from the prospective study consisted of cDNA or gDNA derived from T cells, B-cell-depleted T cells, or PBMCs. Deeply sampled blood TCRbeta repertoires from subjects exposed to, actively infected with, or recovered from COVID-19 were included in the dataset. The repertoires were released in a freely available public database intended as a resource for research on the immune response to SARS-CoV-2. The samples were drawn from two sources: the first 160 participants of the ongoing ImmuneRACE study, and 1,254 subjects contributed by 6 global collaborators. Where available, HLA class I and class II types were obtained from metadata supplied by the sample provider rather than from assay-based typing.

With respect to this clone: Its cognate antigen has yet to be identified. Base quality data are lacking; no much larger clone is found one base away.

Each collaborating institution followed its own protocols to collect whole blood in K2EDTA tubes. Collaborator samples were shipped for TCRbeta analysis as frozen whole blood, isolated PBMCs, or DNA extracted from either sample type. The immunoSEQ Assay, a bias-controlled multiplex PCR, was used to amplify TCRbeta CDR3 regions from genomic DNA. For the original study's pipeline: The number of nucleated cells in each sample was estimated from the amplification of reference gene primers within the assay. To quantify the absolute abundance of each unique TCRbeta CDR3 rearrangement, sequence reads were collapsed and filtered. For each sample, productive Simpson clonality was calculated by taking the square root of Simpson's diversity index across productive rearrangements. TCRdb obtained this table from immuneACCESS and retained in-frame rearrangements with V and J assigned. These tables miss some clones; where compared with another copy, unresolved V genes account for less than half of the shortfall, and the remainder is unexplained. The V and J calls and the clone size are those of that table, but D and trimming were determined from the DNA. This sample lists a few hundred thousand clones; approximately 90% were detected once. The ten largest clonotypes hold 3.5% to 4.5% of the sample.

Including the terminal cysteine and phenylalanine, the CDR3 comprises 15 residues. Just the 45-base CDR3 DNA is kept, in frame starting at base 1. Taken from the germline V gene, the CDR1 and CDR2 loops are SGHTS and YDEGEE. The germline ends are 11 bases apart after V is trimmed by 0 bases and J by 4 bases. Overall results and qualifications from the work: The quantity of clinical and demographic metadata differed by source and by participant and was supplied without curation.

This TCR was recovered from a woman in her forties with acute or convalescent COVID-19. The chain couples TRBV5-8 to TRBJ2-1, with TRBD2 tentatively as D gene (5 bases match). The sequenced sample consisted of peripheral blood. The CDR3 has the sequence CASSLVGDYYNEQFF. In nucleotides, the sequence is TGTGCCAGCAGCTTGGTGGGTGACTATTACAATGAGCAGTTCTTC.